The TCR beta chain under discussion was sequenced for a study of regulatory T cells in long-lasting Graves disease. Across the whole study: Antithyroid drug intake by newly diagnosed Graves' patients had lasted under 3 months. The study, taken as a whole, reports: Newly diagnosed patients shared 850 to 1,000 public clonotypes; persistent patients shared approximately 2,700. Persistent disease samples used TRBV28, TRBJ1-2 and TRBJ2-5 preferentially.

The germline V gene encodes CDR1 SQVTM and CDR2 ANQGSEA. J lost 4 bases, V lost 4 bases, and 4 bases had no gene match. The CDR3 has 12 amino acids. Time point noted: newly diagnosed GD, antithyroid drugs for less than 3 months. After RNA was extracted from PBMCs, the TCR library was made from it. Many counts were recorded for this clonotype. What it binds is not known. To make TCR beta libraries, researchers used iRepertoire HTBI primers and Arm-PCR of CDR3 regions. TCRdb called the multiplex PCR reads again in MiXCR, with one record for every CDR3 protein. Of 450,000 to 600,000 distinct CDR3 sequences in the sample, around 15% were seen once. These sequences were also reported in another study, on T cells in Graves' hyperthyroidism and ophthalmopathy. That work adds: Diagnostic decisions used clinical symptoms, serum thyroxine and TRAb, thyroid ultrasound and orbital computed tomography.

The rearrangement uses TRBV29-1 and TRBJ2-7; 7 bases agree with TRBD1. The input for sequencing was peripheral blood mononuclear cells (PBMCs), taken at new diagnosis, from a patient treated with antithyroid drugs. The clonotype was recovered from a man aged 35-49 years with Graves disease. As DNA, the CDR3 is TGCAGCGTTGCACACAGGGGTTACGAGCAGTACTTC. Its translation is CSVAHRGYEQYF.